The 23 T cell receptor beta chains in this list originate from one sample, sequenced in a study of shared clonotypes between healthy human individuals. Measured with immunoSEQ multiplex PCR; TCRdb has only the in-frame clones, and not every one. This table holds 2 million to 3 million clones, approximately 93% found once. Sample: naive CD4+ T cells from PBMCs. Subset: CD45RA+ positively selected. The source is a young man in good health. Some clones in this sample may be carry-over from other donors' samples.

The rearrangement joins TRBV29-1 to TRBJ2-7; TRBD1 might be the D (6 bases). There are 15 residues in the CDR3. The germline V and J ends were trimmed by 0 bases and 2 bases, with 14 bases remaining between them. Per the germline V gene, CDR1 is SQVTM and CDR2 is ANQGSEA. CDR3: CSVEDRGDTTYEQYF. Here the CDR3 DNA reads TGCAGCGTTGAAGATCGAGGGGACACAACCTACGAGCAGTACTTC.

Note on this clone: At the DNA level, this CDR3 is encoded by other sequences in the same sample as well. The rearrangement joins TRBV2 to TRBJ2-1; TRBD2 is a possible D gene (5 bases). CDR1 is SNHLY, CDR2 FYNNEI, per germline. The CDR3 runs to 13 residues. V shed 1 base and J shed 10 bases, with 11 bases lying between them. DNA of the CDR3: TGTGCCAGCAGTGAAGACTCGAGAGGGGAGCAGTTCTTC. Its translation is CASSEDSRGEQFF.

The chain employs TRBV28 and TRBJ2-7; 8 bases are shared with TRBD2. Germline assignment: CDR1 MDHEN and CDR2 SYDVKM. V gave up 0 bases and J gave up 6 bases; unmatched junction bases: 16. The CDR3 covers 18 residues. The DNA for the CDR3 is TGTGCCAGCAGTTTATGGATGCTGCATTTACAGCGGGAGAGCGAGCAGTACTTC. Translating gives CASSLWMLHLQRESEQYF. Together with reference TRBV28 and TRBJ2-7, the CDR3 gives the full variable domain: DVKVTQSSRYLVKRTGEKVFLECVQDMDHENMFWYRQDPGLGLRLIYFSYDVKMKEKGDIPEGYSVSREKKERFSLILESASTNQTSMYLCASSLWMLHLQRESEQYFGPGTRLTVT.

The V gene is TRBV19, the J gene TRBJ2-3, with D perhaps TRBD2 (5 bases). Germline CDR1 LNHDA, CDR2 SQIVND (reference sequence). Trimming pared 8 bases from V and 6 bases from J, leaving 18 bases between. The CDR3 loop spans 14 amino acids. The CDR3, as DNA: TGTGCCAGTCGACCGACGGGGATTTTGGATACGCAGTATTTT. Its translation: CASRPTGILDTQYF.

This clone was observed a single time. The chain couples TRBV6-1 to TRBJ1-5, with TRBD1 identical over 7 bases. Germline trimming cut 7 bases from V and 3 bases from J; bases unmatched to any gene: 9. The CDR3 totals 15 residues. Germline CDR1 MNHNS, CDR2 SASEGT. CDR3 DNA: TGTGCCAGCACCGCCGGGACAGTTAACAATCAGCCCCAGCATTTT. Protein: CASTAGTVNNQPQHF.

Regarding this clone: In the same sample, other DNA sequences code for this CDR3. The rearrangement joins TRBV6-5 to TRBJ2-7, with 8 positions matching TRBD1. The CDR3 totals 14 residues. In germline, CDR1 is MNHEY, CDR2 SVGAGI. J gave up 7 bases and V 6 bases, and 11 bases lay outside the gene matches. The CDR3 region is CASRPDRVSAEQYF. In DNA form, the CDR3 reads TGTGCCAGCAGACCGGACAGGGTGTCGGCAGAGCAGTACTTC.

The J gene is TRBJ2-1, the V gene TRBV11-2, with 8 bases aligning to TRBD2. V shed 1 base and J 10 bases; nucleotides not matched to a gene: 9. This CDR3 contains 15 residues. Germline CDR1 is SGHAT and CDR2 is FQNNGV. The CDR3 bases are TGTGCCAGCAGCTTAGGACCTGCGGGAGGCTTCGAGCAGTTCTTC. Amino acid sequence: CASSLGPAGGFEQFF.

V usage is TRBV27 and J usage is TRBJ1-1; the match to TRBD1 covers 7 bases. The length of the CDR3 is 15 residues. The germline V gene encodes CDR1 MNHEY and CDR2 SMNVEV (reference sequence). Trimming removed 3 bases from V and 4 bases from J; junction bases left unmatched: 8. The CDR3 nucleotides read TGTGCCAGCAGTTTCAGACGACAGGGATTCACTGAAGCTTTCTTT. This translates into CASSFRRQGFTEAFF.

The chain couples TRBV2 to TRBJ2-4; no firm D call. The CDR3 covers 12 residues. V was trimmed by 7 bases and J by 0 bases, leaving 4 bases between them. In germline, CDR1 is SNHLY, CDR2 FYNNEI. The CDR3 DNA reads TGTGCCAGCATGGGAGCCAAAAACATTCAGTACTTC. Its protein product is CASMGAKNIQYF.

This rearrangement joins TRBV5-1 to TRBJ1-4; TRBD1 is a possible D gene (5 bases). This CDR3 region has 14 residues. Germline V lookup: CDR1 SGHRS, CDR2 YFSETQ. V was shortened by 2 bases and J by 8 bases, with 13 bases between the two germline ends. The CDR3 region has the DNA TGCGCCAGCAGCTTAGGGGTCCTACGGGAAAAACTGTTTTTT. Translating gives CASSLGVLREKLFF.

The gene calls are TRBV28 and TRBJ2-6; D gene ambiguous. The CDR3 runs 15 residues. The ends were cut back, 2 bases at V and 1 base at J, with 6 bases in the middle. Germline V gene data show CDR1 as MDHEN and CDR2 as SYDVKM. The CDR3 protein is CASSLMDSGANVLTF. The CDR3 DNA follows: TGTGCCAGCAGTTTAATGGATTCTGGGGCCAACGTCCTGACTTTC.

Notes on this clone: At the DNA level, this CDR3 is encoded by other sequences in the same sample as well. This sequence joins TRBV5-1 and TRBJ2-3; a weak D match, TRBD2 (5 bases). Germline-derived CDR1 and CDR2 are SGHRS and YFSETQ. V was trimmed by 3 bases and J by 2 bases, leaving 7 bases between them. This CDR3 is 13 amino acids long. CDR3 loop: CASSSGFTDTQYF. The CDR3 DNA is TGCGCCAGCAGCTCGGGGTTCACAGATACGCAGTATTTT.

The chain couples TRBV11-2 to TRBJ1-4, with a possible D match to TRBD1 (6 bases). The CDR3 loop spans 14 amino acids. Germline-derived CDR1 and CDR2 are SGHAT and FQNNGV. Trimming took off 3 bases at V and 7 bases at J, with 12 bases between the two ends. Here the CDR3 reads CASSLWGAGEKLFF. The CDR3 region has the DNA TGTGCCAGCAGCTTGTGGGGGGCGGGTGAAAAACTGTTTTTT.

Notes on this clone: The sample contains more than one DNA sequence encoding this CDR3. J is TRBJ2-6 and V is TRBV29-1, with D perhaps matching TRBD1 (5 bases). There are 14 residues in the CDR3. V was trimmed by 3 bases and J by 1 base, leaving 7 bases between them. Per germline, CDR1 SQVTM and CDR2 ANQGSEA. DNA of the CDR3: TGCAGCGTTGATCAGGGTTCTGGGGCCAACGTCCTGACTTTC. Amino acids: CSVDQGSGANVLTF.

The chain links TRBV19 to TRBJ2-7, with a possible D match to TRBD1 (8 bases). Germline lookup yields CDR1 LNHDA and CDR2 SQIVND (reference sequence). The CDR3 loop spans 13 amino acids. V was shortened by 3 bases and J by 7 bases, with 13 bases between the two germline ends. CDR3 DNA sequence: TGTGCCAGTAGTATGAACAGGGGGGGAGAGCAGTACTTC. Residues: CASSMNRGGEQYF.

This clone occurred once. V usage is TRBV18 and J usage is TRBJ1-5, with 11 bases lining up with TRBD1. The CDR3 length is 15 residues. The V gene's germline CDR1 is KGHSH and CDR2 LQKENI. V shed 4 bases, J shed 3 bases, and the junction held 2 bases outside the gene matches. The CDR3 DNA reads as TGTGCCAGCTCACGGGACAGGGGGACCAATCAGCCCCAGCATTTT. It translates to CASSRDRGTNQPQHF.

There are a few counts of this clone. The same CDR3 can be traced to other DNA sequences in this sample. J is TRBJ2-4 and V is TRBV5-1; no reliable D call. The length of the CDR3 is 13 residues. Germline CDR1 SGHRS, CDR2 YFSETQ. V was shortened by 0 bases and J by 0 bases, with 1 base between the two germline ends. The CDR3 nucleotides read TGCGCCAGCAGCTTGGGAGCCAAAAACATTCAGTACTTC. Translated: CASSLGAKNIQYF.

The gene calls are TRBV5-1 and TRBJ1-6; D is unclear. CDR3 length: 13 residues. The germline V gene has CDR1 SGHRS and CDR2 YFSETQ. Between the trimmed V and J ends, which lost 4 bases and 6 bases, there was a span of 8 bases. The CDR3 sequence: CASSGEGNSPLHF. DNA of the CDR3: TGCGCCAGCAGCGGGGAAGGTAATTCACCCCTCCACTTT. The full variable domain, in which reference TRBV5-1 and TRBJ1-6 provide the parts outside the CDR3, is KAGVTQTPRYLIKTRGQQVTLSCSPISGHRSVSWYQQTPGQGLQFLFEYFSETQRNKGNFPGRFSGRQFSNSRSEMNVSTLELGDSALYLCASSGEGNSPLHFGNGTRLTVT.

The chain links TRBV14 to TRBJ2-3; TRBD2 matches at 10 bases. In germline, CDR1 is SGHDN, CDR2 FVKESK. V was clipped by 4 bases and J by 2 bases; unmatched bases: 3. The CDR3 is 15 amino acids. The CDR3 protein is CASSPSGRITDTQYF. The CDR3 region has the DNA TGTGCCAGCAGCCCTAGCGGGAGAATCACAGATACGCAGTATTTT.

This clone was found a few times. The J gene is TRBJ2-1, the V gene TRBV19, with TRBD2 matching 7 bases. The trim removed 0 bases at V and 0 bases at J, leaving 2 bases unmatched. Germline V lookup: CDR1 LNHDA, CDR2 SQIVND (reference sequence). The CDR3 has 16 amino acids. CDR3 nucleotide sequence: TGTGCCAGTAGTATAGAGTGGGGGGGCTCCTACAATGAGCAGTTCTTC. As protein: CASSIEWGGSYNEQFF.

The chain is built from TRBV18 and TRBJ2-7; the D is unclear. Trimming left V 4 bases short and J 3 bases short, with 7 bases between. CDR3 length equals 12 residues. CDR1 and CDR2 from the germline V gene are KGHSH and LQKENI. As DNA, the CDR3 is TGTGCCAGCTCACTCCAGGACTACGAGCAGTACTTC. As protein: CASSLQDYEQYF.

The rearrangement links TRBV5-8 to TRBJ2-6; D unclear. Germline V gene sequence: CDR1 SGHTS, CDR2 YDEGEE. V lost 1 base and J 2 bases, leaving 7 bases between the germline ends. The CDR3 sequence is 15 residues long. As DNA, the CDR3 is TGTGCCAGCAGCTTGCGACTTGCTGGGGCCAACGTCCTGACTTTC. This sequence encodes CASSLRLAGANVLTF.

The V and J genes are TRBV28 and TRBJ1-2; no firm D call. CDR1 is MDHEN and CDR2 is SYDVKM in the germline V gene. V was cut by 4 bases and J by 8 bases, with 11 bases left in between. This CDR3 contains 12 residues. The CDR3 nucleotides read TGTGCCAGCAGTTCGCTGTCAAGGGGCTACACCTTC. Translation: CASSSLSRGYTF.